Sequencing of this T cell receptor (beta chain) was carried out in a study of persistence of HIV-infected CD4 T cells. Study at large: Blood samples, up to roughly 200 mL, came from multiple time points, except a couple of leukapheresis donors sampled once. Study-wide findings and caveats: CMV- and Gag-responding cells had lower TCRbeta richness than CD3/CD28-responding cells.

Lysates of CMV-infected fibroblasts at approximately 9.6 ug/mL stimulated these cells. Sorting of responding CD4+ T cells relied on upregulated CD40 ligand together with CD69. CDR3 size: 13 residues. The V gene's germline CDR1 is MNHNY and CDR2 SVGAGI (reference sequence). V was clipped by 10 bases and J by 0 bases, with 10 bases between them. This was the immunoSEQ version 4 assay in survey mode. Generated by immunoSEQ multiplex PCR, the TCRdb table keeps only in-frame clones and is missing some. The data hold some 21,000 clones, with around 82% observed a single time. A word on this clone: What it recognizes is unknown.

The rearrangement links TRBV6-6 to TRBJ2-1, with unresolved D. The sequences come from CD4+ T cells sorted from PBMCs after roughly 18-hour stimulation, collected from a patient who received antiretroviral therapy. The clonotype originates from an adult man with HIV who was CMV-seropositive. In nucleotides, the CDR3 is TGTGCCACCAGGACCGGCTCCTACAATGAGCAGTTCTTC. Protein product: CATRTGSYNEQFF.